This entry describes one TCR beta chain. Per the original methods: Amplifying reference gene primers gave estimates of nucleated cell counts. Assay used: immunoSEQ multiplex PCR; TCRdb lists only in-frame clones, some missing. V and J calls and clone size are as listed in that table; D and trimming were resolved from the DNA. The data hold around 200,000 clones, with around 85% observed a single time. With 6 bases removed from V and 6 bases from J, the gap between germline ends came to 6 bases. CDR3 length: 12 amino acids. Germline V gene data show CDR1 as MDHEN and CDR2 as SYDVKM. These data originate in a study of blood T cell repertoires in COVID-19.

Sequencing was performed on peripheral blood. The sequence was obtained from a middle-aged man who had recovered from COVID-19. V and J are TRBV28 and TRBJ1-6; D unclear. Here the CDR3 reads CASRQVNSPLHF. The CDR3 DNA sequence: TGTGCCAGCAGGCAGGTTAATTCACCCCTCCACTTT.